Listed below are T cell receptor beta chains from one sample, sequenced in a study of cytomegalovirus exposure and HLA in healthy donors. Data came from immunoSEQ multiplex PCR; TCRdb stores just in-frame clones and leaves some out. Among 150,000 to 200,000 clones listed, roughly 86% were seen once. The specimen was PBMCs. These receptors were taken from a woman between 18 and 29 years old in good health and CMV-seronegative. CDR3s include the opening cysteine and the closing phenylalanine or tryptophan. The D gene is left open where the match is weak. Not every row has a clone size; where given, it reads once, few, many or a size class.

- | - | TRBJ2-1 | TRBV13 | CASGEQGPRYNEQFF | TGTGCCAGCGGTGAGCAGGGCCCTAGGTACAATGAGCAGTTCTTC
TRBD1 | - | TRBJ2-3 | TRBV28 | CASYSRGQGVTDTQYF | TGTGCCAGCTACTCAAGGGGGCAAGGGGTTACAGATACGCAGTATTTT
- | - | TRBJ2-3 | TRBV5-4 | CASSGQGSTDTQYF | TGTGCCAGCAGCGGGCAGGGCAGCACAGATACGCAGTATTTT
TRBD1 | - | TRBJ2-1 | TRBV5-1 | CASSSAGTGYNEQFF | TGCGCCAGCAGCTCGGCCGGGACAGGCTACAATGAGCAGTTCTTC
- | few | TRBJ2-1 | TRBV9 | CASSVAHFQGEQFF | TGTGCCAGCAGCGTAGCTCACTTCCAGGGAGAGCAGTTCTTC
- | - | TRBJ2-1 | TRBV20-1 | CSASGSEQFF | TGCAGTGCTAGTGGTAGTGAGCAGTTCTTC
- | once | TRBJ1-1 | TRBV29-1 | CSVGQNLNTEAFF | TGCAGCGTTGGACAGAATTTGAACACTGAAGCTTTCTTT
- | - | TRBJ1-4 | TRBV5-5 | CASSLLVGAGNEKLFF | TGTGCCAGCAGCTTGCTCGTAGGGGCGGGGAATGAAAAACTGTTTTTT
TRBD2 | - | TRBJ2-3 | TRBV4-1 | CASSQRLASTGTDTQYF | TGCGCCAGCAGCCAACGACTAGCGTCGACGGGCACAGATACGCAGTATTTT
TRBD1 | - | TRBJ1-6 | TRBV7-9 | CASSVSGTGSPLHF | TGTGCCAGCAGCGTCTCCGGGACAGGGTCACCCCTCCACTTT
- | - | TRBJ2-3 | TRBV9 | CASSVGTSLTDTQYF | TGTGCCAGCAGCGTAGGTACTTCCCTCACAGATACGCAGTATTTT
TRBD2 | - | TRBJ2-7 | TRBV5-1 | CASSLTGGDEQYF | TGCGCCAGCAGCTTGACCGGGGGGGACGAGCAGTACTTC
- | - | TRBJ2-1 | TRBV4-1 | CASSQEGIPGSSYNEQFF | TGCGCCAGCAGCCAAGAGGGCATACCAGGAAGCTCCTACAATGAGCAGTTCTTC
TRBD1 | - | TRBJ1-1 | TRBV27 | CASSSWTGEGATEAFF | TGTGCCAGCAGTTCCTGGACAGGGGAAGGGGCCACTGAAGCTTTCTTT
- | - | TRBJ1-2 | TRBV7-9 | CASSDQGRGYTF | TGTGCCAGCAGCGACCAGGGTAGAGGCTACACCTTC
- | - | TRBJ2-3 | TRBV6-5 | CASSYRGKTDTQYF | TGTGCCAGCAGTTACCGGGGGAAGACAGATACGCAGTATTTT
- | - | TRBJ2-5 | TRBV29-1 | CSVDRQSQETQYF | TGCAGCGTTGATCGTCAGTCTCAAGAGACCCAGTACTTC
- | - | TRBJ1-5 | TRBV18 | CASSPRQGNQPQHF | TGTGCCAGCTCACCACGGCAGGGCAATCAGCCCCAGCATTTT
- | - | TRBJ1-2 | TRBV30 | CAWSVGGANYGYTF | TGTGCCTGGAGTGTTGGGGGCGCTAACTATGGCTACACCTTC
- | few | TRBJ2-2 | TRBV11-2 | CASSSLQGMGGELFF | TGTGCCAGCAGCTCCCTTCAGGGGATGGGCGGGGAGCTGTTTTTT
TRBD1 | - | TRBJ2-7 | TRBV9 | CASSAGGDRGREQYF | TGTGCCAGCAGCGCGGGAGGGGACAGGGGGCGAGAGCAGTACTTC
TRBD1 | - | TRBJ1-1 | TRBV27 | CASRDRVFAEAFF | TGTGCCAGCAGGGACAGGGTTTTCGCTGAAGCTTTCTTT
TRBD1 | - | TRBJ1-6 | TRBV18 | CASSPKVPGQGYYNSPLHF | TGTGCCAGCTCACCGAAAGTACCGGGACAGGGTTACTATAATTCACCCCTCCACTTT
TRBD2 | - | TRBJ2-2 | TRBV9 | CASSLSGGGAGELFF | TGTGCCAGCAGCCTCTCGGGGGGAGGGGCCGGGGAGCTGTTTTTT
- | - | TRBJ1-4 | TRBV9 | CASSGPEGYEKLFF | TGTGCCAGCAGCGGACCGGAGGGGTATGAAAAACTGTTTTTT
- | - | TRBJ2-7 | TRBV6-1 | CASSEADIPYEQYF | TGTGCCAGCAGTGAAGCTGACATCCCCTACGAGCAGTACTTC
TRBD2 | - | TRBJ2-7 | TRBV5-6 | CASSRGLAGGSYEQYF | TGTGCCAGCAGCCGGGGACTAGCGGGGGGCTCCTACGAGCAGTACTTC
TRBD1 | - | TRBJ1-2 | TRBV6-4 | CASSPDLGTAYGYTF | TGTGCCAGCAGTCCCGACCTTGGGACAGCCTATGGCTACACCTTC
- | - | TRBJ1-6 | TRBV19 | CASSNRDNSPLHF | TGTGCCAGTAGTAACCGGGATAATTCACCCCTCCACTTT
- | - | TRBJ2-1 | TRBV5-1 | CASSAQRTAAGNEQFF | TGCGCCAGCAGCGCACAAAGGACAGCCGCGGGCAATGAGCAGTTCTTC
- | - | TRBJ1-2 | TRBV4-1 | CASSQTTGSGGYTF | TGCGCCAGCAGCCAAACTACAGGGTCAGGTGGCTACACCTTC
TRBD2 | - | TRBJ2-5 | TRBV18 | CASSPMATSGSQETQYF | TGTGCCAGCTCACCCATGGCGACTAGCGGAAGTCAAGAGACCCAGTACTTC
TRBD1 | - | TRBJ2-7 | TRBV18 | CASSPTTGRYEQYF | TGTGCCAGCTCACCAACGACAGGGCGTTACGAGCAGTACTTC
- | - | TRBJ2-1 | TRBV2 | CASSGSGMQYNEQFF | TGTGCCAGCAGTGGCTCAGGGATGCAGTACAATGAGCAGTTCTTC
TRBD1 | - | TRBJ1-6 | TRBV6-1 | CASSEAPGTGFNSPLHF | TGTGCCAGCAGTGAAGCACCCGGGACAGGGTTTAATTCACCCCTCCACTTT
TRBD1 | - | TRBJ1-1 | TRBV7-9 | CASSLRGQGAHTEAFF | TGTGCCAGCAGCTTGCGGGGGCAGGGGGCCCACACTGAAGCTTTCTTT
TRBD1 | once | TRBJ1-4 | TRBV18 | CASSSRQGANNEKLFF | TGTGCCAGCTCATCTAGACAGGGGGCAAATAATGAAAAACTGTTTTTT
- | - | TRBJ1-5 | TRBV4-2 | CASSQVSGNSNQPQHF | TGTGCCAGCAGCCAAGTTTCAGGGAACAGCAATCAGCCCCAGCATTTT
- | - | TRBJ2-1 | TRBV10-3 | CAIRGQGGPSYNEQFF | TGTGCCATCAGGGGGCAGGGAGGCCCCTCCTACAATGAGCAGTTCTTC